This T cell receptor (beta chain) was captured by sequencing in a study of T-cell reconstitution after alpha-beta-depleted transplantation in children. During its preparation, the TCRbeta library received unique molecular identifiers. One entry per CDR3 protein, called by TCRdb with MiXCR from the PCR reads. The table lists roughly 500,000 distinct CDR3 sequences, around a third of them singletons, with approximately 2.3% in the top ten. V lost 4 bases and J lost 11; bases outside the gene matches: 8. The CDR3 sequence is 14 residues long. The germline V gene has CDR1 ENHRY and CDR2 SYGVKD. The rearrangement uses TRBV10-3 and TRBJ1-6, with 7 bases matching TRBD1. The clonotype was recovered from a human donor who donated a stem cell graft to a child with aplastic anemia. Sequencing was performed on PBMCs from the stem cell graft donor, taken from the stem cell graft. CDR3 residues: CAISGRQGSTPLHF. CDR3 DNA: TGTGCCATCAGTGGGCGACAGGGTAGCACACCCCTCCACTTT.